This T cell receptor beta chain is drawn from a study of neurological immune-mediated disorders. Across the whole study: Relapsing-remitting forms accounted for most of the roughly 34 multiple sclerosis patients and secondary progressive forms for 3. Overall study findings and caveats: HTLV-1-associated myelopathy had the most TCR clonal expansion, and multiple sclerosis had the least, less than healthy controls.

Trimming removed 8 bases at V and 3 bases at J, with 11 bases between. This CDR3 has 13 residues. CDR1 is LNHNV, CDR2 YYDKDF, per germline (reference sequence). 5'RACE employing 10-nucleotide random UMIs yielded the cDNA. A single run covered 15-18 subjects with over 160 million TCR-beta sequences. One entry per CDR3 protein results from TCRdb running MiXCR on the 5' RACE reads. The sample carries 70,000 to 90,000 distinct CDR3 sequences, approximately 5% recorded once. This clonotype was found many times. What it binds is unknown. Specimen: PBMCs. The V and J genes are TRBV15 and TRBJ2-1; possible D gene TRBD2, 5 bases. This receptor was identified in a woman in her twenties or thirties with multiple sclerosis. CDR3 bases: TGTGCCACCCGGGGTCTTCTCTACAATGAGCAGTTCTTC. Its protein product is CATRGLLYNEQFF.